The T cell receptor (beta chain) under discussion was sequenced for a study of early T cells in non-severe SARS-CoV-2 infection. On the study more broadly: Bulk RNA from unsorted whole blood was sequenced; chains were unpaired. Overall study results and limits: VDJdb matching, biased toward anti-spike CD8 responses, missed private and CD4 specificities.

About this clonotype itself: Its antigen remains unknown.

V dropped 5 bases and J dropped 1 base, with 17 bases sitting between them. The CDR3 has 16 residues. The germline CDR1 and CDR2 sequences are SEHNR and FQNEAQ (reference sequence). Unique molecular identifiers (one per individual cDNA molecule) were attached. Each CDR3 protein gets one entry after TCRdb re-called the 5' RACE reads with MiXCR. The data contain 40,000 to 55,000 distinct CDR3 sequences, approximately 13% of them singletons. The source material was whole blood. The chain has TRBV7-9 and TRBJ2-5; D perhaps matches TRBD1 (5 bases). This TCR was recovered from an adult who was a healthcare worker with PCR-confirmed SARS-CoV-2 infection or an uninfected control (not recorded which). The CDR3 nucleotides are TGTGCCAGCAGCCTACAAGGGGCAGGCTTCCAAGAGACCCAGTACTTC. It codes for CASSLQGAGFQETQYF. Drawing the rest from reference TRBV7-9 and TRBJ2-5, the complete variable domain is DTGVSQNPRHKITKRGQNVTFRCDPISEHNRLYWYRQTLGQGPEFLTYFQNEAQLEKSRLLSDRFSAERPKGSFSTLEIQRTEQGDSAMYLCASSLQGAGFQETQYFGPGTRLLVL.